The clone carrying this T cell receptor (beta chain) has a handful of counts. Its antigen is not known. TCRdb independently ran MiXCR on the 5' RACE reads; one entry per CDR3 protein. This sample yields about 81,000 distinct CDR3 sequences, of which roughly 25% are seen a single time; over 40% belongs to the top ten. CDR3 length equals 15 residues. In germline, CDR1 is SGHDN, CDR2 FVKESK. V lost 3 bases and J 0 bases, leaving 12 bases between the germline ends. The source of the sample is a study of T-cell memory formation after mild COVID-19. Study findings and constraints: A second wave of clones peaked on day 37, and their SARS-CoV-2 specificity went unconfirmed.

The sample was PBMCs or a T cell subset sorted from them (not recorded which). This clonotype was sampled from a man between 18 and 29 years old who had mild COVID-19 (a few samples of this study predate the infection). Cell type and time point are not known. This chain uses TRBV14 with TRBJ2-7; no definite D call. The CDR3 DNA reads TGTGCCAGCAGCCACTCCCATACGCTCTCCTACGAGCAGTACTTC. Translated, it gives CASSHSHTLSYEQYF.